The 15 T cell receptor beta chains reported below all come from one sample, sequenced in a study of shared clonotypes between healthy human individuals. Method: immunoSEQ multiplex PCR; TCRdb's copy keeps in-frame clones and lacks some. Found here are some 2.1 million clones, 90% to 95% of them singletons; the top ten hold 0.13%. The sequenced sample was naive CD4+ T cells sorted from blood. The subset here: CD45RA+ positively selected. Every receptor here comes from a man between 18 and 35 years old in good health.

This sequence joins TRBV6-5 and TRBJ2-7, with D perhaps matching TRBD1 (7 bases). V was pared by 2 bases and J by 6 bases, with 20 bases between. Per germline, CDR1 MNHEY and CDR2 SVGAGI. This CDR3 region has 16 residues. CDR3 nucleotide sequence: TGTGCCAGCAGTTACGGAGGGGGCAGTACCCTCTCCGAGCAGTACTTC. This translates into CASSYGGGSTLSEQYF.

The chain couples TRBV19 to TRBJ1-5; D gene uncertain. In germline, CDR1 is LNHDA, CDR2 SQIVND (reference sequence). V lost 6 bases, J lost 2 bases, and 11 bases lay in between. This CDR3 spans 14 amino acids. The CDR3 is CASSAGYGNQPQHF. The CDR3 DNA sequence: TGTGCCAGTAGCGCGGGGTATGGCAATCAGCCCCAGCATTTT.

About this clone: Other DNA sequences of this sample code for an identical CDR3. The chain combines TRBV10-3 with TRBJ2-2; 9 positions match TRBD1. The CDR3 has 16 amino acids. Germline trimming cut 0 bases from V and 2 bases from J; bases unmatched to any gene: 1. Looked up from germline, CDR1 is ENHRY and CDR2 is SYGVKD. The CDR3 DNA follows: TGTGCCATCAGTGAGTCGACAGGGGGTAACACCGGGGAGCTGTTTTTT. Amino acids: CAISESTGGNTGELFF.

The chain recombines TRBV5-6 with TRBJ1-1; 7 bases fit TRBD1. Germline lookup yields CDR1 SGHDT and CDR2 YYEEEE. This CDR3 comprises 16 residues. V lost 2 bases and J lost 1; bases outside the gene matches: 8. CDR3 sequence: CASSFVFRTGNTEAFF. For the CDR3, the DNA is TGTGCCAGCAGCTTTGTCTTCCGGACAGGGAACACTGAAGCTTTCTTT.

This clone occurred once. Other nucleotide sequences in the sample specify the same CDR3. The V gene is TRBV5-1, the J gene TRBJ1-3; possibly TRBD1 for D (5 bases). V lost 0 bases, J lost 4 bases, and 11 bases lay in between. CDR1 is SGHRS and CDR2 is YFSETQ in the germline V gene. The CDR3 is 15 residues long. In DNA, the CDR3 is TGCGCCAGCAGCTTGGAGGCAGGGTCCGGAAACACCATATATTTT. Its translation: CASSLEAGSGNTIYF.

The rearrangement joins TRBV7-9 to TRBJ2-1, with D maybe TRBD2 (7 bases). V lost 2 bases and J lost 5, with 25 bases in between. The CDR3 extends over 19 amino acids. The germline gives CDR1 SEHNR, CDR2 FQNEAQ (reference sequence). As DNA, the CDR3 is TGTGCCAGCAGCTTAATACGGGGGGCGAAACAAACGAATAACAATGAGCAGTTCTTC. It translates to CASSLIRGAKQTNNNEQFF.

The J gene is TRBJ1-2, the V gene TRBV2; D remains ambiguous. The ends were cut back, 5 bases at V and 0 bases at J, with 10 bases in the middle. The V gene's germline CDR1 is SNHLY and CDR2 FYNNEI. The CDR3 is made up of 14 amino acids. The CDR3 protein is CASSYRGTNYGYTF. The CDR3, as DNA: TGTGCCAGCAGTTACAGAGGTACTAACTATGGCTACACCTTC. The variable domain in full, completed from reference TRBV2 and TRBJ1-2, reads EPEVTQTPSHQVTQMGQEVILRCVPISNHLYFYWYRQILGQKVEFLVSFYNNEISEKSEIFDDQFSVERPDGSNFTLKIRSTKLEDSAMYFCASSYRGTNYGYTFGSGTRLTVV.

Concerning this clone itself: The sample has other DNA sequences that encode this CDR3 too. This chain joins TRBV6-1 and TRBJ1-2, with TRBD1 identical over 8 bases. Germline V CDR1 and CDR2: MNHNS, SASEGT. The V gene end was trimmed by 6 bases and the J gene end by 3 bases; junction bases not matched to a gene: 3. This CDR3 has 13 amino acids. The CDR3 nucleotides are TGTGCCAGCAGCGACAGGGGAGACTATGGCTACACCTTC. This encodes CASSDRGDYGYTF.

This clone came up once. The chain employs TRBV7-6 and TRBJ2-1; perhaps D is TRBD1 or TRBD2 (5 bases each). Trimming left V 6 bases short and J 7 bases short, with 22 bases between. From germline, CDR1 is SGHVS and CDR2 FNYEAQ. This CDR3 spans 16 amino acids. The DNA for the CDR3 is TGTGCCAGCAGTTTTGACGGGGCGGTCAGGACTAATGAGCAGTTCTTC. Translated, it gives CASSFDGAVRTNEQFF. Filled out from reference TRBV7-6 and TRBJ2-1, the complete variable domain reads GAGVSQSPRYKVTKRGQDVALRCDPISGHVSLYWYRQALGQGPEFLTYFNYEAQQDKSGLPNDRFSAERPEGSISTLTIQRTEQRDSAMYRCASSFDGAVRTNEQFFGPGTRLTVL.

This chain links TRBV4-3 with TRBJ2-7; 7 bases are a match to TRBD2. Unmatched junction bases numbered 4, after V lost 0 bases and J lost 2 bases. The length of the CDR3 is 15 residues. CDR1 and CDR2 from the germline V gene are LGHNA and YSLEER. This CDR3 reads CASSQDWGGTYEQYF. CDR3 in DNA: TGCGCCAGCAGCCAAGATTGGGGGGGAACCTACGAGCAGTACTTC.

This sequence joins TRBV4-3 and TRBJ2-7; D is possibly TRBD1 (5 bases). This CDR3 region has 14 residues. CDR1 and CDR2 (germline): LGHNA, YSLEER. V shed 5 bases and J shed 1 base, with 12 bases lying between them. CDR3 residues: CASSNYQGSYEQYF. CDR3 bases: TGCGCCAGCAGCAACTATCAGGGTTCCTACGAGCAGTACTTC.

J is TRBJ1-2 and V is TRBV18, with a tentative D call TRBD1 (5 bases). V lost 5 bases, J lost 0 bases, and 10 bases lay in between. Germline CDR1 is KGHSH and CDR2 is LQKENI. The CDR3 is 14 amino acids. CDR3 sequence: CASSSDSTNYGYTF. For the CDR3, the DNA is TGTGCCAGCTCATCCGACAGTACTAACTATGGCTACACCTTC.

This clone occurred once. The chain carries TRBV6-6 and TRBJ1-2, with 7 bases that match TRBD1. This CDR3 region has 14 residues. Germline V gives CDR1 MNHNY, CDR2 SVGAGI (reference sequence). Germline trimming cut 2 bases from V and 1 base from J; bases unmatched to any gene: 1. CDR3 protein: CASSYQGDNYGYTF. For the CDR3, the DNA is TGTGCCAGCAGTTACCAGGGGGATAACTATGGCTACACCTTC.

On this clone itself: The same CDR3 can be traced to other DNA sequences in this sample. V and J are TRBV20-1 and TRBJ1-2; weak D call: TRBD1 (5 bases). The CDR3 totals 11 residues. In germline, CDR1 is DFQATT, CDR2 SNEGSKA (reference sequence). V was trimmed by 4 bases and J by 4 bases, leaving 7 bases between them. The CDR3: CSATGLYGYTF. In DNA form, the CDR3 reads TGCAGTGCTACAGGGCTCTATGGCTACACCTTC.

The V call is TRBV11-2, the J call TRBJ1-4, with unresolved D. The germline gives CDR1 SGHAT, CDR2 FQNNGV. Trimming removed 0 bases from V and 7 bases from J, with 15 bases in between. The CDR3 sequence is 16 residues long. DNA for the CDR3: TGTGCCAGCAGCTTAGAGGTTGGAATGCCGGGTGAAAAACTGTTTTTT. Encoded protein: CASSLEVGMPGEKLFF.